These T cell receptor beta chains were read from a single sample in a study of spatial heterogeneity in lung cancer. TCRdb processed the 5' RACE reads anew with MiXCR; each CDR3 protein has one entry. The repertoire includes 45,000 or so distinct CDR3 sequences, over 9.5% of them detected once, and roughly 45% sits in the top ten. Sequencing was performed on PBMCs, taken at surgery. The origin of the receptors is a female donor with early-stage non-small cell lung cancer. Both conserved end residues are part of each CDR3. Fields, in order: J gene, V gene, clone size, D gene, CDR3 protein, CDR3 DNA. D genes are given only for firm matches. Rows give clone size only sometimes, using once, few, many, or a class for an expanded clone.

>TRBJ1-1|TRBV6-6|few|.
CASSKNAGTTSAEAFF
TGTGCCAGCAGTAAAAACGCCGGGACCACGAGCGCTGAAGCTTTCTTT
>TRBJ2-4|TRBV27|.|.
CASSSAGLAKNIQYF
TGTGCCAGCAGTTCCGCTGGACTAGCCAAAAACATTCAGTACTTC
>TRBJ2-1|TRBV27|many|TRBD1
CASRPDRGHEQFF
TGTGCCAGCAGACCGGACAGGGGCCATGAGCAGTTCTTC
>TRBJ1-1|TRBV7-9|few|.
CASSLDRDNTEAFF
TGTGCCAGCAGCTTAGACAGGGATAACACTGAAGCTTTCTTT
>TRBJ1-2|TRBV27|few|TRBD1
CASSFIRGLSPYGYTF
TGTGCCAGCAGTTTCATCAGGGGGCTCTCCCCTTATGGCTACACCTTC
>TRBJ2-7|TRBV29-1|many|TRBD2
CSVEIAGSSYEQYF
TGCAGCGTTGAAATAGCGGGGAGCTCCTACGAGCAGTACTTC
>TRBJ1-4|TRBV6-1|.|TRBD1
CASRDRGGLSEKLFF
TGTGCCAGCAGAGATCGAGGGGGCTTGAGTGAAAAACTGTTTTTT
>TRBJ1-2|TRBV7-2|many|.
CASSPPVNYGYTF
TGTGCCAGCAGCCCTCCCGTAAACTATGGCTACACCTTC
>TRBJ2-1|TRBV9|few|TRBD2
CASSVSLAASYNEQFF
TGTGCCAGCAGCGTATCACTAGCGGCCTCCTACAATGAGCAGTTCTTC
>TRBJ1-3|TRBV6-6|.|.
CASIMGGGTIYF
TGTGCCAGCATAATGGGGGGGGGCACCATATATTTT
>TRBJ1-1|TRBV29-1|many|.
CSVVQGDTEAFF
TGCAGCGTTGTTCAAGGGGACACTGAAGCTTTCTTT
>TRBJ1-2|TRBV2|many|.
CASSVGQSYGYTF
TGTGCCAGCAGTGTAGGACAGTCCTATGGCTACACCTTC
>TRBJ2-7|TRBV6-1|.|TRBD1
CASSGWMTGTYEQYF
TGTGCCAGCAGTGGGTGGATGACAGGGACCTACGAGCAGTACTTC
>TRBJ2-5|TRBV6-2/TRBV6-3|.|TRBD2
CASSYSGGALETQYF
TGTGCCAGCAGTTATAGCGGGGGGGCCTTAGAGACCCAGTACTTC
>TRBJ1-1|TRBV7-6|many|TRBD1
CASSFGQVKTEAFF
TGTGCCAGCAGCTTTGGACAGGTTAAGACTGAAGCTTTCTTT
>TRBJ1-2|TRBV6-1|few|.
CASSEGRGYGYTF
TGTGCCAGCAGTGAGGGGAGGGGCTATGGCTACACCTTC